Below, one TCR beta chain is given with its context. Its antigen is undetermined. PCR involved 60 Vbeta and 13 Jbeta primers. Clones were read by immunoSEQ multiplex PCR, and TCRdb kept only the in-frame ones, dropping some. Of some 120,000 clones in the sample, 81% are singletons; the top ten hold 2% to 2.5%. The data belong to a study of cytomegalovirus exposure and HLA in healthy donors. Study information: An analysis done earlier identified about 100 million unique TCR beta sequences from approximately 200 million T cells. Study-wide findings and caveats: TRBV6-2, TRBV6-3 and some other V segments were unresolvable in 87-base-pair reads.

From germline, CDR1 is KGHSH and CDR2 LQKENI. V lost 0 bases, J lost 1 base, and 2 bases stayed unmatched. This CDR3 has 16 residues. The chain joins TRBV18 to TRBJ2-1; 8 bases map to TRBD2. The receptor's source is a woman in her forties in good health and CMV-seronegative. The specimen sequenced was PBMCs. The CDR3 loop is CASSPPRGGSYNEQFF. The CDR3 DNA is TGTGCCAGCTCACCACCACGCGGGGGGTCCTACAATGAGCAGTTCTTC.